The rows below give T cell receptor beta chains drawn from one sample of a study of CD8 T cells in Susac syndrome. TCRdb re-derived calls from the immunoSEQ multiplex PCR reads in MiXCR, one entry per CDR3 protein. The sample lists roughly 180,000 distinct CDR3 sequences; over 85% were seen once. Material: CD4+ T cells from PBMCs. The receptors come from a human donor in good health. Both conserved end residues are trimmed from each CDR3.

length	V	J	CDR3
9	TRBV29-1	TRBJ2-4	SVENKNIQY
10	TRBV7-9	TRBJ1-1	ASSPSPLEAF
18	TRBV11-1	TRBJ2-3	ASSSVQGRLAGVGTDTQY
17	TRBV23-1	TRBJ2-6	ASSQSRGLPLSGANVLT
12	TRBV5-1	TRBJ2-7	ASSLTGVDDEQY
11	TRBV20-1	TRBJ2-4	SARGLAKNIQY
10	TRBV29-1	TRBJ2-1	SVATGLNEQF
12	TRBV20-1	TRBJ2-1	SAYPVAPYNEQF
11	TRBV30	TRBJ2-7	AWSTGNSYEQY
13	TRBV20-1	TRBJ2-5	SAAPRGSGRETQY
10	TRBV20-1	TRBJ2-7	SASPLADEQY
12	TRBV4-1	TRBJ1-1	ASRGVLKNTEAF
10	TRBV5-1	TRBJ1-1	ASSSGDTEAF
12	TRBV7-2	TRBJ1-1	ASSLFLGGTEAF
15	TRBV4-3	TRBJ2-3	ASSQETAAGFRDTQY
19	TRBV6-2/TRBV6-3	TRBJ1-5	ASSYRQTLLQREGANQPQH
14	TRBV11-2	TRBJ2-1	ASSSGAGAEYNEQF
12	TRBV15	TRBJ2-7	ATSRAKSGYEQY
14	TRBV4-2	TRBJ2-1	ASSQAGTSGYNEQF
13	TRBV28	TRBJ2-7	ASSSSAGSVYEQY
10	TRBV29-1	TRBJ2-1	SVEDGYNEQF
11	TRBV30	TRBJ2-7	AWSDVLEHEQY
12	TRBV20-1	TRBJ1-1	SATIQVMNTEAF
9	TRBV20-1	TRBJ2-5	SEGHQETQY
12	TRBV14	TRBJ2-5	ASSQLGREETQY
10	TRBV7-9	TRBJ1-1	ASSSWGSEAF
13	TRBV29-1	TRBJ2-1	SVEDLGQGYNEQF
13	TRBV20-1	TRBJ1-5	SASRKQTEDQPQH
12	TRBV15	TRBJ2-7	ATSRDHTGSEQY
12	TRBV20-1	TRBJ2-3	SARVGLAGDTQY
9	TRBV28	TRBJ1-1	ASSLSGGAF
11	TRBV29-1	TRBJ2-5	SVEAPAQETQY
12	TRBV7-7	TRBJ2-2	ASSLTAGSGELF
10	TRBV12-3/TRBV12-4	TRBJ1-1	ASTVFDRKAF
13	TRBV27	TRBJ1-5	ASSFGDRPNQPQH
13	TRBV9	TRBJ2-1	ASSVDAARRDEQF
13	TRBV12-3/TRBV12-4	TRBJ1-5	ASSPRDNGNQPQH
14	TRBV6-1	TRBJ2-5	ASNGEKGQGRETQY
11	TRBV2	TRBJ1-1	ASRTTLNTEAF
12	TRBV12-3/TRBV12-4	TRBJ1-2	ASSSLPENYGYT
10	TRBV6-6	TRBJ2-7	ASSKETGEQY
14	TRBV5-1	TRBJ2-6	ASSVGQTPGANVLT
10	TRBV29-1	TRBJ2-2	SALTGTGELF
12	TRBV2	TRBJ1-1	ASRGTGRSTEAF
10	TRBV29-1	TRBJ1-1	SVDLGGTEAF
16	TRBV7-7	TRBJ2-1	ASSSFPGRAIRDNEQF
10	TRBV11-3	TRBJ2-1	ASSLEGFEQF
13	TRBV15	TRBJ2-3	ATSSRQGETDTQY
9	TRBV30	TRBJ2-5	AWSVGETQY
10	TRBV2	TRBJ2-5	ASSGLGKTQY
11	TRBV29-1	TRBJ2-3	SVKTSATDTQY
13	TRBV21-1	TRBJ1-5	ASFKGRRGVTPQH
13	TRBV12-3/TRBV12-4	TRBJ2-5	ASSPFGQYQETQY
13	TRBV24-1	TRBJ2-4	ASSGKDTAKNIQY
9	TRBV29-1	TRBJ2-5	SVEGEETQY
14	TRBV4-3	TRBJ1-4	ASSQGSLRPNEKLF
13	TRBV9	TRBJ1-2	ASSVPAQGFNGYT